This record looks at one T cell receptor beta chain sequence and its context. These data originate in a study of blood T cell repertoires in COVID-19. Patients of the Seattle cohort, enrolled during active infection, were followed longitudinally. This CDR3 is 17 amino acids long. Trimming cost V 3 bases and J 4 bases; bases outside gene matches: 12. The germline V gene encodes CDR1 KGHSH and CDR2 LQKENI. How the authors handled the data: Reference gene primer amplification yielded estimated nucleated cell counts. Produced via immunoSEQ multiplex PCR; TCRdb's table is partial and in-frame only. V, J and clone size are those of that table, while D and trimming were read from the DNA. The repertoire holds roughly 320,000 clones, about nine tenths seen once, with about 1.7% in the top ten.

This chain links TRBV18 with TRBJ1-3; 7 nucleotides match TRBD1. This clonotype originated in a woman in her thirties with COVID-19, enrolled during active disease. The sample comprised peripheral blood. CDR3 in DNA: TGTGCCAGCTCACCCCAAGCCTCGACAGGGTCAGGAAACACCATATATTTT. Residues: CASSPQASTGSGNTIYF.